The 22 T cell receptor beta chains below were found in one sample sequenced in a study of blood T cells in healthy people across ages. A J-beta primer mix and a sample-barcoded 5' primer were used in a second PCR of about 7 to 12 cycles. Each CDR3 protein gets one entry after TCRdb re-called the 5' RACE reads with MiXCR. The sample shows fewer than 900,000 distinct CDR3 sequences, roughly 44% of them seen only once. Sequenced material: blood. These receptors were taken from a woman in her sixties or seventies in good health.

This clonotype has more than one count but fewer than ten. V gene TRBV7-2 combines with J gene TRBJ1-2; tentatively, D is TRBD1 (6 bases). With 2 bases removed from V and 2 bases from J, the gap between germline ends came to 12 bases. The CDR3 runs 15 residues. In germline, CDR1 is SGHTA, CDR2 FQGNSA. CDR3 DNA: TGTGCCAGCAGCTTACGACAGGTCGCCAACTATGGCTACACCTTC. Its protein product is CASSLRQVANYGYTF.

This chain joins TRBV24-1 and TRBJ2-1, with D tentatively TRBD1 (6 bases). CDR1 and CDR2 (germline): KGHDR, SFDVKD. Trimming removed 4 bases from V and 12 bases from J, with 15 bases in between. This CDR3 has 13 residues. The CDR3 sequence is CATSDPDSVSQFF. DNA for the CDR3: TGTGCCACCAGTGACCCGGACAGCGTCTCGCAGTTCTTC.

Notes on this clonotype: Being one base from a much bigger clone, this may be a read error. V gene TRBV29-1 combines with J gene TRBJ2-5, with 9 bases matching TRBD2. This CDR3 contains 14 residues. Trimming at V came to 4 bases and at J to 11 bases, leaving 14 bases not matched to a gene. Germline V gene data show CDR1 as SQVTM and CDR2 as ANQGSEA. CDR3 coding DNA: TGCAGCGTTGTGGGCGGGAGGGCCCCTGGTGAGCAGTACTTC. As protein: CSVVGGRAPGEQYF.

This clonotype was found a few times. The chain couples TRBV18 to TRBJ1-1, with D tentatively TRBD1 (5 bases). Germline CDR1 reads KGHSH; CDR2 reads LQKENI. Trimming shortened V by 1 base and J by 3 bases, and 12 bases separated the two germline ends. CDR3 size: 15 residues. The DNA for the CDR3 is TGTGCCAGCTCACCACTCCAGGGAGGGCACACTGAAGCTTTCTTT. Residues: CASSPLQGGHTEAFF.

This clonotype came up a few times. V gene TRBV10-3 combines with J gene TRBJ2-7; 11 bases match TRBD2. The germline CDR1 and CDR2 sequences are ENHRY and SYGVKD. The CDR3 runs 15 residues. V gave up 3 bases and J gave up 3 bases; unmatched junction bases: 4. As DNA, the CDR3 is TGTGCCATCAGTGACCCAGGGACTAGCGGCTACGAGCAGTACTTC. Its translation: CAISDPGTSGYEQYF.

On this clonotype: The CDR3 carries no conserved terminal phenylalanine or tryptophan, so it likely arises from a read error. The chain combines TRBV6-2 or TRBV6-3 with TRBJ1-6; 7 nucleotides line up with TRBD1. V dropped 7 bases and J dropped 10; count of bases not matched to a gene: 10. The CDR3 has 14 amino acids. Germline V gives CDR1 MNHEY, CDR2 SVGEGT. CDR3 in amino acids: CASTDREGWSPLHL. CDR3 DNA: TGTGCCAGCACCGACAGGGAAGGTTGGTCACCCCTCCACCTT.

In the case of this clonotype: A junction end diverges from the germline sequence, so it may reflect a read error. This chain links TRBV2 with TRBJ2-4; D possibly matches TRBD1 or TRBD2 (5 bases each). The closer fit of TRBJ2-7 to the DNA end suggests the J call may be wrong. This CDR3 is 15 amino acids long. From germline, CDR1 is SNHLY and CDR2 FYNNEI. The CDR3 nucleotides are TGTGCCGGCAGTGAAATGGGGGACCTCGCTTACGAGCAGTACTTC. Residues: CAGSEMGDLAYEQYF.

This clonotype was counted between two and nine times. V gene TRBV20-1 combines with J gene TRBJ2-1; 10 bases match TRBD1. This CDR3 spans 13 amino acids. V shed 2 bases, J shed 7 bases, and the junction held 2 bases outside the gene matches. Germline CDR1 is DFQATT and CDR2 is SNEGSKA (reference sequence). Here the CDR3 reads CSARPGQGNEQFF. The DNA for the CDR3 is TGCAGTGCTAGACCGGGACAGGGGAATGAGCAGTTCTTC.

This sequence joins TRBV12-3 or TRBV12-4 and TRBJ1-1, with 11 bases matching TRBD1. V dropped 5 bases and J dropped 5; count of bases not matched to a gene: 7. The CDR3 extends over 15 amino acids. CDR3 coding DNA: TGTGCCAGCAGTCTTGGACAGGGGGCTGAAACTGAAGCTTTCTTT. Its translation: CASSLGQGAETEAFF.

This clonotype has more than one count but fewer than ten. The rearrangement joins TRBV9 to TRBJ1-5; TRBD1 matches 11 bases. The CDR3 extends over 15 amino acids. Germline V gene sequence: CDR1 SGDLS, CDR2 YYNGEE. The V segment lost 2 bases and the J segment 5 bases; nucleotides outside the gene matches: 3. CDR3 sequence reads: CASSVGQGDHQPQHF. CDR3 in DNA: TGTGCCAGCAGCGTGGGACAGGGGGATCATCAGCCCCAGCATTTT.

Notes on this clonotype: Since the CDR3 does not end with the conserved phenylalanine or tryptophan, this likely comes from a read error. The chain uses TRBV28 and TRBJ2-1; D may be TRBD1 or TRBD2 (5 bases each). The CDR3 is 12 amino acids. With 3 bases removed from V and 7 bases from J, the gap between germline ends came to 7 bases. CDR1 and CDR2 from the germline V gene are MDHEN and SYDVKM. CDR3 residues: CASSFWGNEQFL. The CDR3 DNA reads as TGTGCCAGCAGTTTTTGGGGGAATGAGCAGTTCCTC.

The chain employs TRBV20-1 and TRBJ1-2; no clear D gene. The CDR3 has 15 amino acids. CDR1 and CDR2 from the germline V gene are DFQATT and SNEGSKA (reference sequence). Trimming removed 0 bases from V and 2 bases from J, with 13 bases in between. The CDR3 region has the DNA TGCAGTGCTAGAGATAGGCGAGATCGCAACTATGGCTACACCTTC. Encoded protein: CSARDRRDRNYGYTF.

As for this clonotype: A clone one base away is much larger, so this may be a read error. The V and J genes are TRBV5-1 and TRBJ2-1, with D unclear. Germline CDR1 and CDR2: SGHRS and YFSETQ. Trimming shortened V by 0 bases and J by 8 bases, and 12 bases separated the two germline ends. The CDR3 covers 14 residues. The DNA of the CDR3 is TGCGCCAGCAGCTTGGCCAGGCGGATCGATGAGCAGTTCTTC. The encoded protein is CASSLARRIDEQFF. Based on the CDR3 plus reference TRBV5-1 and TRBJ2-1, the full variable domain is KAGVTQTPRYLIKTRGQQVTLSCSPISGHRSVSWYQQTPGQGLQFLFEYFSETQRNKGNFPGRFSGRQFSNSRSEMNVSTLELGDSALYLCASSLARRIDEQFFGPGTRLTVL.

The chain uses TRBV20-1 and TRBJ2-5; 9 bases line up with TRBD1. Gene TRBJ2-7 matches the end of the DNA better, so the J call may be wrong. Germline CDR1 is DFQATT and CDR2 is SNEGSKA (reference sequence). This CDR3 contains 14 residues. The CDR3 DNA sequence: TGCAGTGCTAGTGAGGGGACAGGGACCTACGAGCAGTACTTC. The encoded protein is CSASEGTGTYEQYF.

The chain is built from TRBV3-1 and TRBJ1-3; no clear D gene. The CDR3 has 15 amino acids. Trimming stripped 0 bases from V and 1 base from J, with 7 bases between. Germline V gene lookup returns CDR1 LGHDT and CDR2 YNNKEL (reference sequence). CDR3 nucleotide sequence: TGTGCCAGCAGCCAAGATGGGTCTTCTGGAAACACCATATATTTT. Amino acid sequence: CASSQDGSSGNTIYF.

The chain is built from TRBV9 and TRBJ2-7; 9 bases are a match to TRBD1. V lost 2 bases and J lost 6; bases outside the gene matches: 9. In germline, CDR1 is SGDLS, CDR2 YYNGEE. The CDR3 is 15 residues long. Here the CDR3 reads CASSVGQGTWSEQYF. The CDR3 nucleotides read TGTGCCAGCAGCGTCGGACAGGGGACGTGGAGCGAGCAGTACTTC.

This clonotype showed up just a few times. This rearrangement joins TRBV9 to TRBJ2-2, with D unresolved. The CDR3 is 12 amino acids. From germline, CDR1 is SGDLS and CDR2 YYNGEE. V was shortened by 3 bases and J by 8 bases, with 8 bases between the two germline ends. CDR3 loop: CASSAMWGELFF. The CDR3 region has the DNA TGTGCCAGCAGCGCGATGTGGGGGGAGCTGTTTTTT.

There are a few counts of this clonotype. The chain combines TRBV21-1 with TRBJ2-6. TRBV21-1 is deemed a pseudogene. The CDR3 runs 15 residues. In DNA form, the CDR3 reads TGTGCCAGCGTCTTCCACGGCTCTGGGGCCAACGTCCTGACTTTC. It yields the protein CASVFHGSGANVLTF.

The chain combines TRBV7-9 with TRBJ1-3, with D maybe TRBD1 (5 bases). Germline V gene sequence: CDR1 SEHNR, CDR2 FQNEAQ (reference sequence). The CDR3 spans 15 residues. V was shortened by 5 bases and J by 2 bases, with 13 bases between the two germline ends. CDR3 bases: TGTGCCAGCAGCCTAGGCGTGACAGCTGGAAACACCATATATTTT. Residues: CASSLGVTAGNTIYF. The full variable domain, rest sourced from reference TRBV7-9 and TRBJ1-3, is DTGVSQNPRHKITKRGQNVTFRCDPISEHNRLYWYRQTLGQGPEFLTYFQNEAQLEKSRLLSDRFSAERPKGSFSTLEIQRTEQGDSAMYLCASSLGVTAGNTIYFGEGSWLTVV.

This chain joins TRBV10-3 and TRBJ2-2, with TRBD2 matching 14 bases. The ends lost 4 bases at V and 7 bases at J; junction bases unmatched: 11. The CDR3 length is 18 residues. The V gene's germline CDR1 is ENHRY and CDR2 SYGVKD. The CDR3 nucleotides read TGTGCCATCAGTGGGCACGGGACTAGCGGGAGAATGGTCGGGGAGCTGTTTTTT. Amino acids: CAISGHGTSGRMVGELFF.

The chain has TRBV5-5 and TRBJ2-7; D is unresolved. This CDR3 is 15 amino acids long. Trimming cost V 1 base and J 2 bases, with 13 bases left between them. Germline V CDR1 and CDR2: SGHKS, YYEKEE (reference sequence). DNA for the CDR3: TGTGCCAGCAGCTTGATACAGAGCCCAGCCTACGAGCAGTACTTC. Encoded protein: CASSLIQSPAYEQYF.

The rearrangement uses TRBV7-2 and TRBJ2-2; no clear D gene. Trimming removed 4 bases from V and 0 bases from J, with 12 bases in between. The length of the CDR3 is 16 residues. Germline loops: CDR1 SGHTA, CDR2 FQGNSA. The CDR3 bases are TGTGCCAGCAGCTCGCCCACTTCCGCGAACACCGGGGAGCTGTTTTTT. This encodes CASSSPTSANTGELFF.